Sequencing of this TCR beta chain was carried out in a study of cytomegalovirus exposure and HLA in healthy donors. The PCR was carried out with 60 Vbeta primers and 13 Jbeta primers. Sequencing used immunoSEQ multiplex PCR; TCRdb keeps in-frame clones, though not all of them. The sample carries roughly 110,000 clones, approximately 78% recorded once. CDR3 size: 13 residues. Losses at the gene ends were 2 bases for V and 7 bases for J; bases not matched to a gene: 4. The germline CDR1 and CDR2 sequences are SGHNT and YYREEE (reference sequence). The sequence was collected from a man in his thirties or forties in good health and CMV-seropositive. V is TRBV5-4 and J is TRBJ1-2; 8 bases line up with TRBD1. Source material: PBMCs. The CDR3 is CASSLQGEGGYTF. CDR3 nucleotides: TGTGCCAGCAGCTTACAGGGGGAGGGTGGCTACACCTTC.